A selection of T cell receptor beta chains follows, all from one sample in a study of T cell changes during pregnancy in multiple sclerosis. The protocol was immunoSEQ multiplex PCR, while the TCRdb copy is restricted to in-frame clones and leaves out a portion. The profile shows approximately 46,000 clones, around 89% of them singletons. The sequencing here drew on CD8+ T cells from peripheral blood mononuclear cells, taken in the second trimester of pregnancy. Receptors were obtained from a female donor with multiple sclerosis, enrolled in a pregnancy study. CDR3s include the opening cysteine and the closing phenylalanine or tryptophan. A D gene is named only where the DNA matches it firmly. Clone size, where shown, is once, few, many, or a class for clones that have expanded.

CDR3 protein | CDR3 DNA | D gene | clone size | J gene | V gene
CASKPPSSGAYEQYF | TGTGCCAGCAAGCCGCCTTCTAGCGGCGCCTACGAGCAGTACTTC | TRBD2 | - | TRBJ2-7 | TRBV13
CASREGQLLTYEQYF | TGTGCCAGCAGAGAGGGACAGCTCCTCACCTACGAGCAGTACTTC | TRBD1 | - | TRBJ2-7 | TRBV2
CAAWRGDTQYF | TGTGCCGCTTGGCGCGGAGATACGCAGTATTTT | - | once | TRBJ2-3 | TRBV7-9
CASRTSAWGETQYF | TGTGCCAGCAGAACTAGCGCCTGGGGGGAGACCCAGTACTTC | TRBD2 | once | TRBJ2-5 | TRBV2
CAISEGTSSGMSYEQYF | TGTGCCATCAGTGAGGGGACGAGTAGCGGGATGTCCTACGAGCAGTACTTC | TRBD2 | - | TRBJ2-7 | TRBV10-3
CASSYGQLYNEQFF | TGTGCCAGCAGTTATGGGCAGCTCTACAATGAGCAGTTCTTC | - | - | TRBJ2-1 | TRBV6-5
CSVDGTERYNEQFF | TGCAGCGTTGACGGGACAGAAAGATACAATGAGCAGTTCTTC | TRBD1 | - | TRBJ2-1 | TRBV29-1
CASSLVASGTDTQYF | TGTGCCAGCAGCTTAGTGGCCAGCGGCACAGATACGCAGTATTTT | - | - | TRBJ2-3 | TRBV7-9
CASSDGQGTFLGELFF | TGCGCCAGCAGCGACGGACAGGGGACCTTTTTAGGGGAGCTGTTTTTT | TRBD1 | - | TRBJ2-2 | TRBV5-1
CASSREFWDMEKYSNQPQHF | TGTGCCAGTAGTAGAGAGTTTTGGGACATGGAGAAATATAGCAATCAGCCCCAGCATTTT | - | - | TRBJ1-5 | TRBV19
CASSYGTSGSYEQYF | TGTGCCAGTAGTTATGGGACTAGCGGCTCCTACGAGCAGTACTTC | TRBD2 | - | TRBJ2-7 | TRBV19
CASSYPGTYEQYF | TGTGCCAGCAGCTATCCGGGGACCTACGAGCAGTACTTC | - | few | TRBJ2-7 | TRBV7-9
CASTSGNEQFF | TGTGCCAGCACGAGTGGCAATGAGCAGTTCTTC | - | - | TRBJ2-1 | TRBV5-6
CATRLYPNTEAFF | TGTGCCACTAGACTTTACCCGAACACTGAAGCTTTCTTT | - | once | TRBJ1-1 | TRBV19
CASISGTADGYTF | TGTGCCAGCATATCCGGGACAGCCGATGGCTACACCTTC | TRBD1 | few | TRBJ1-2 | TRBV11-2
CASSLVGDFMNTEAFF | TGTGCCAGCAGCTTAGTAGGGGATTTTATGAACACTGAAGCTTTCTTT | - | - | TRBJ1-1 | TRBV5-8
CATSGLGAHQPQHF | TGTGCCACCAGCGGCCTAGGGGCCCATCAGCCCCAGCATTTT | - | - | TRBJ1-5 | TRBV15
CASRTGENEQYF | TGTGCCAGTCGGACAGGGGAAAACGAGCAGTACTTC | TRBD1 | - | TRBJ2-7 | TRBV19
CASSLGSGYTEAFF | TGCGCCAGCAGCTTGGGGTCGGGGTACACTGAAGCTTTCTTT | - | - | TRBJ1-1 | TRBV5-1
CASSQALNAYGYTF | TGTGCCAGCAGCCAGGCCCTGAACGCTTATGGCTACACCTTC | - | - | TRBJ1-2 | TRBV7-8
CASSGQGHTEAFF | TGTGCCAGCAGCGGACAGGGGCACACTGAAGCTTTCTTT | TRBD1 | once | TRBJ1-1 | TRBV6-5
CASSPISGSGGDTQYF | TGTGCCAGCAGTCCCATTAGCGGGTCCGGGGGAGATACGCAGTATTTT | TRBD2 | - | TRBJ2-3 | TRBV6-4
CASSLRRGGSYNEQFF | TGTGCCAGCAGTTTAAGGCGGGGGGGCTCCTACAATGAGCAGTTCTTC | TRBD2 | - | TRBJ2-1 | TRBV27
CASSEPTTGTVYNEQFF | TGTGCCAGCAGTGAACCGACAACCGGGACAGTCTACAATGAGCAGTTCTTC | TRBD1 | - | TRBJ2-1 | TRBV6-1
CASSLVAESNQPQHF | TGTGCCAGCAGCTTGGTAGCGGAGAGCAATCAGCCCCAGCATTTT | - | - | TRBJ1-5 | TRBV5-5
CASSDGQDGTEAFF | TGTGCCAGCAGCGATGGACAGGATGGGACTGAAGCTTTCTTT | TRBD1 | few | TRBJ1-1 | TRBV9
CASSLSNQETQYF | TGTGCCAGCAGCTTGAGCAACCAAGAGACCCAGTACTTC | - | - | TRBJ2-5 | TRBV5-6
CASRQTGVGQPQHF | TGTGCCAGCAGGCAGACAGGGGTCGGTCAGCCCCAGCATTTT | TRBD1 | - | TRBJ1-5 | TRBV4-2
CATDGGQPQHF | TGTGCCACCGACGGGGGACAGCCCCAGCATTTT | - | - | TRBJ1-5 | TRBV6-1
CAWSPGGAQHF | TGTGCCTGGAGCCCCGGCGGGGCCCAGCATTTT | - | - | TRBJ1-5 | TRBV30
CAISEATRQGSYEQYF | TGTGCCATCAGTGAGGCGACCAGACAGGGATCCTACGAGCAGTACTTC | TRBD1 | - | TRBJ2-7 | TRBV10-3
CASRQGLASPDTQYF | TGTGCCAGCAGACAAGGACTAGCGAGTCCAGATACGCAGTATTTT | TRBD2 | - | TRBJ2-3 | TRBV11-2
CASSVELAGALTDTQYF | TGTGCCAGCAGCGTAGAACTAGCGGGGGCCCTCACAGATACGCAGTATTTT | TRBD2 | - | TRBJ2-3 | TRBV9
CASSLEVLAISDTQYF | TGTGCCAGCAGCTTAGAAGTGCTAGCCATCTCAGATACGCAGTATTTT | - | once | TRBJ2-3 | TRBV7-9
CASSLTGPNSPLHF | TGTGCCAGCAGCTTAACAGGGCCTAATTCACCCCTCCACTTT | - | - | TRBJ1-6 | TRBV7-6
CASSQEGWQGGDTQYF | TGTGCCAGCAGCCAAGAAGGTTGGCAGGGAGGAGATACGCAGTATTTT | - | - | TRBJ2-3 | TRBV14
CASSLARGGGAYTDTQYF | TGTGCCAGCAGCTTAGCGCGTGGCGGGGGGGCTTACACAGATACGCAGTATTTT | TRBD2 | - | TRBJ2-3 | TRBV7-8
CASSMTGYAEAFF | TGTGCCAGCAGCATGACAGGGTACGCTGAAGCTTTCTTT | TRBD1 | - | TRBJ1-1 | TRBV5-6
CAISEGSGGAGDTQYF | TGTGCCATCAGTGAGGGTAGCGGGGGGGCCGGAGATACGCAGTATTTT | TRBD2 | - | TRBJ2-3 | TRBV10-3
CASSPQDRGNEQFF | TGTGCCAGCAGTCCCCAGGACAGGGGCAATGAGCAGTTCTTC | TRBD1 | - | TRBJ2-1 | TRBV6-5
CASSYSSGTVAYEQYF | TGTGCCAGCAGTTACTCGTCCGGGACAGTAGCCTACGAGCAGTACTTC | TRBD1 | once | TRBJ2-7 | TRBV6-5
CASSPFKIGGAGGYTF | TGTGCCAGCAGTCCCTTTAAGATAGGGGGGGCAGGAGGCTACACCTTC | - | - | TRBJ1-2 | TRBV27
CASSEADTNEKLFF | TGTGCCAGCAGCGAAGCGGACACTAATGAAAAACTGTTTTTT | - | - | TRBJ1-4 | TRBV9
CSVWEGVDRGYNEQFF | TGCAGCGTTTGGGAGGGTGTGGACAGGGGATACAATGAGCAGTTCTTC | TRBD1 | - | TRBJ2-1 | TRBV29-1
CASGDRDRVLYEQYF | TGTGCCAGCGGAGACCGGGACAGGGTCCTCTACGAGCAGTACTTC | TRBD1 | once | TRBJ2-7 | TRBV7-9
CASRYGGPKPGELFF | TGTGCAAGTCGCTACGGGGGGCCAAAGCCCGGGGAGCTGTTTTTT | - | - | TRBJ2-2 | TRBV12-2
CASRLDRVDSPLHF | TGTGCCAGCAGATTGGACAGGGTGGACTCACCCCTCCACTTT | TRBD1 | - | TRBJ1-6 | TRBV6-5
CASSQEGGFSYEQYF | TGTGCCAGCAGCCAAGAGGGGGGTTTCTCCTACGAGCAGTACTTC | - | - | TRBJ2-7 | TRBV14
CAWSVPPTGVKETQYF | TGTGCCTGGAGTGTACCCCCGACAGGGGTCAAAGAGACCCAGTACTTC | TRBD1 | - | TRBJ2-5 | TRBV30
CASSAGTSTDTQYF | TGTGCCAGCAGTGCCGGGACTAGCACAGATACGCAGTATTTT | - | - | TRBJ2-3 | TRBV6-4
CASSLAFEKLFF | TGTGCCAGCAGCTTGGCCTTTGAAAAACTGTTTTTT | - | - | TRBJ1-4 | TRBV5-6
CASSSRAGGNTEAFF | TGTGCCAGCAGCTCACGGGCAGGAGGGAACACTGAAGCTTTCTTT | - | - | TRBJ1-1 | TRBV7-9
CASSLLMPGGLAGGQEYREQYF | TGTGCCAGCAGCTTATTAATGCCCGGGGGACTAGCGGGGGGGCAGGAATACCGCGAGCAGTACTTC | TRBD2 | - | TRBJ2-7 | TRBV7-8